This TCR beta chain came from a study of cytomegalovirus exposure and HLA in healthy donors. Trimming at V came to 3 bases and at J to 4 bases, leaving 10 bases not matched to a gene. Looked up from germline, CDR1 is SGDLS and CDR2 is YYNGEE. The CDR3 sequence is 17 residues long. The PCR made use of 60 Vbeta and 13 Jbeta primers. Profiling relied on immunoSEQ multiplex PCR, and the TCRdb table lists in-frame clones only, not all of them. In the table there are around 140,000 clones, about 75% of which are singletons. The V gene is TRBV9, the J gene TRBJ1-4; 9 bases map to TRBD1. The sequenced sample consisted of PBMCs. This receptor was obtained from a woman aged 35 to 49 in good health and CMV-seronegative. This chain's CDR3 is CASSAWDRVVDNEKLFF. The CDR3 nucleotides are TGTGCCAGCAGCGCCTGGGACAGGGTAGTAGATAATGAAAAACTGTTTTTT.